The source of this TCR beta chain is a study of metastatic and nonmetastatic thyroid tumors. Overall study context: Across blood and tumor or nodule tissue, repertoires from malignant and benign thyroid patients were compared with one another.

In the original workflow: A papillary thyroid cancer distant-metastasis classifier was built from CDR3 differences across clinicopathological groups. Through MiXCR, TCRdb re-clonotyped the PCR reads. These V and J calls rely on TCRdb rather than the paper's analysis. There are about 14,000 clones in the sample; roughly 30% occur only once, and about a fifth lies in the top ten. The sample holds a few counts of this clone. Its specificity is not known. No patient received treatment before thyroid surgery. Study outcomes and limitations: Benign nodules were reported to have significantly lower TCR beta diversity than malignant thyroid tumors, in blood and tumor.

The CDR3 consists of 15 residues. CDR1 is MNHEY, CDR2 SVGEGT, per germline. Trimming took 0 bases from V and 5 from J; bases not matched to a gene: 5. The TCR originated in a female donor with papillary thyroid cancer or a benign thyroid nodule (not recorded which). Some clones in this sample may be carry-over from other donors' samples. The J gene is TRBJ1-1, the V gene TRBV6-2 or TRBV6-3; TRBD1 aligns across 8 bases. The material sequenced was tumor tissue. The CDR3 region is CASSYSRTGSTEAFF. The CDR3 DNA reads TGTGCCAGCAGTTACTCGCGGACAGGGAGTACTGAAGCTTTCTTT.